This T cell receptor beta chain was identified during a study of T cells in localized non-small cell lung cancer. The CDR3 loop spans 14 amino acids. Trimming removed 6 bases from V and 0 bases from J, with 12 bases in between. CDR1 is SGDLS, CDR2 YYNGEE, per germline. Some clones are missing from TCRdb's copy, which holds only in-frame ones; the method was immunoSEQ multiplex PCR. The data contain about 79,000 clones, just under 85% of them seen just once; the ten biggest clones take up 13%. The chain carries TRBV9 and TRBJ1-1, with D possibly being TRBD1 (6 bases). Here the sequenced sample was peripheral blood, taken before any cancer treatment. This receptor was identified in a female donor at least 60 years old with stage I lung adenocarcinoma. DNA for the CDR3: TGTGCCAGCACCCCGGGGGCCGTGAACACTGAAGCTTTCTTT. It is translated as CASTPGAVNTEAFF.